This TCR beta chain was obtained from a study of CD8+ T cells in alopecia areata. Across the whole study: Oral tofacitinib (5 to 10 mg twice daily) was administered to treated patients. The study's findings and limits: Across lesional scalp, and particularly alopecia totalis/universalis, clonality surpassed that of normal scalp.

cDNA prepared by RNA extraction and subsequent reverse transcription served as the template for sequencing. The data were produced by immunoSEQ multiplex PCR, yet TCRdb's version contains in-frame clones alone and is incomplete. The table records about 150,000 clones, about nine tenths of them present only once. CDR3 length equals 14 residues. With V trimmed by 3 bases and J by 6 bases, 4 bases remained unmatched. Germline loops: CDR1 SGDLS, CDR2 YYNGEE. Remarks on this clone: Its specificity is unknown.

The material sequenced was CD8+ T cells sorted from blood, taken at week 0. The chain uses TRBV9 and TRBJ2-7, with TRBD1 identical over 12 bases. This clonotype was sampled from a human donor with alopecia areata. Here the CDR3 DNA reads TGTGCCAGCAGCGCCGGGACAGGGGGCTTCGAGCAGTACTTC. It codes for CASSAGTGGFEQYF.